This T cell receptor beta chain was documented in a study of graft-versus-host responses after intestinal transplantation. Profiled with immunoSEQ multiplex PCR; TCRdb holds only in-frame clones, not every one. Here the sample spans 45,000 to 60,000 clones, about nine tenths being singletons. The CDR3 spans 15 residues. Trimming took off 1 base at V and 4 bases at J, with 13 bases between the two ends. Germline CDR1 LNHNV, CDR2 YYDKDF (reference sequence). Remarks on this clone: Its antigen is undetermined.

The chain employs TRBV15 and TRBJ1-2; maybe TRBD1 (6 bases). The sample consisted of unstimulated CD4+ T cells sorted from spleen or lymph node cells, taken before transplant. The clonotype was recovered from a human donor who was the organ donor for an intestinal transplant. CDR3 coding DNA: TGTGCCACCAGCAGAGGGAACAGGGACTTCTATGGCTACACCTTC. Encoded protein: CATSRGNRDFYGYTF.